A single sample gave rise to the 24 T cell receptor beta chains below, sequenced in a study of T cell therapy after organ transplantation. The sample's time point: 4-8 weeks after completion of therapy. These receptors have no known antigen. The protocol was immunoSEQ multiplex PCR, while the TCRdb copy is restricted to in-frame clones and leaves out a portion. The sample lists approximately 3,300 clones, around 81% occurring once. Sequencing was performed on CD8+ T cells from blood, taken after autologous CMV-specific T cell therapy. Receptors originate from a human patient who had received a solid organ transplant and had CMV disease. The graft donor may be the source of some T cells.

On this clone: Distinct nucleotide sequences in the sample also encode this CDR3. V usage is TRBV7-9 and J usage is TRBJ1-4, with D unresolved. Trimming removed 3 bases from V and 5 bases from J, with 1 base in between. The CDR3 loop spans 11 amino acids. From germline, CDR1 is SEHNR and CDR2 FQNEAQ (reference sequence). The CDR3 protein is CASSLNEKLFF. DNA for the CDR3: TGTGCCAGCAGCTTGAATGAAAAACTGTTTTTT.

This chain connects TRBV5-4 to TRBJ2-3, with TRBD2 identical over 7 bases. Germline CDR1 and CDR2: SGHNT and YYREEE (reference sequence). Trimming at V came to 3 bases and at J to 0 bases, leaving 10 bases not matched to a gene. CDR3 length: 17 amino acids. The chain's CDR3 is CASSSWGSSGSTDTQYF. The CDR3, as DNA: TGTGCCAGCAGCTCTTGGGGTTCTAGCGGAAGCACAGATACGCAGTATTTT.

This chain links TRBV28 with TRBJ2-5, with D unclear. The J call is uncertain, as TRBJ2-7 better fits the DNA end. The CDR3 is 12 residues long. CDR1 is MDHEN and CDR2 is SYDVKM in the germline V gene. CDR3: CASRGLDYEQYF. In nucleotides, the CDR3 is TGTGCCAGCAGAGGCTTAGACTACGAGCAGTACTTC.

CDR3 DNA sequence: TGTGCCAGCAGTAATAGCGGGAGTGCTTACAATGAGCAGTTCTTC. Translating gives CASSNSGSAYNEQFF. The V and J genes are TRBV27 and TRBJ2-1; TRBD2 agrees at 9 bases. Germline-derived CDR1 and CDR2 are MNHEY and SMNVEV (reference sequence). This CDR3 is 15 amino acids long. Trimming took 5 bases from V and 4 from J; bases not matched to a gene: 6.

The rearrangement joins TRBV6-5 to TRBJ1-2; D may be TRBD1 (5 bases). Trimming pared 4 bases from V and 7 bases from J, leaving 13 bases between. Germline CDR1 is MNHEY and CDR2 is SVGAGI. The CDR3 contains 13 residues. DNA for the CDR3: TGTGCCAGCAGTTTTGGGGCAACCAGTGGCTACACCTTC. This sequence encodes CASSFGATSGYTF.

The chain combines TRBV16 with TRBJ1-3, with D unclear. The V end was cut by 4 bases, the J end by 1 base, with 11 bases between. This CDR3 has 15 residues. Germline V gene sequence: CDR1 KGHSY, CDR2 FQNENV. CDR3 bases: TGTGCCAGCAGCCTCTCAGGCATATCTGGAAACACCATATATTTT. Its translation is CASSLSGISGNTIYF. Filled out from reference TRBV16 and TRBJ1-3, the complete variable domain reads GEEVAQTPKHLVRGEGQKAKLYCAPIKGHSYVFWYQQVLKNEFKFLISFQNENVFDETGMPKERFSAKCLPNSPCSLEIQATKLEDSAVYFCASSLSGISGNTIYFGEGSWLTVV.

The V and J genes are TRBV19 and TRBJ1-6, with unresolved D. The V end lost 5 bases, the J end lost 9 bases, and 11 bases lay between the germline ends. The CDR3 has 13 residues. Looked up from germline, CDR1 is LNHDA and CDR2 is SQIVND (reference sequence). For the CDR3, the DNA is TGTGCCAGTAGTCCCCAGATCGGTTCACCCCTCCACTTT. It codes for CASSPQIGSPLHF.

The J gene is TRBJ2-2, the V gene TRBV28; D is tentatively TRBD1 or TRBD2 (5 bases each). Germline CDR1 MDHEN, CDR2 SYDVKM. The CDR3 is made up of 15 amino acids. Deletions cut 5 bases from V and 4 bases from J, with 14 bases between. CDR3 sequence (DNA): TGTGCCAGCAGTCTTGGGCTTGGGGGCACCGGGGAGCTGTTTTTT. Encoded protein: CASSLGLGGTGELFF.

This clone was found a few times. The chain joins TRBV2 to TRBJ1-2; weak D call: TRBD1 (5 bases). Trimming removed 5 bases from V and 10 bases from J, with 14 bases in between. Germline-derived CDR1 and CDR2 are SNHLY and FYNNEI. The CDR3 has 12 amino acids. The CDR3 DNA reads TGTGCCAGCAGTCCGGGACTTGGGGACTACACCTTC. Amino acid sequence: CASSPGLGDYTF.

V is TRBV4-1 and J is TRBJ1-1, with a possible D match to TRBD1 (5 bases). CDR3 length: 13 residues. V lost 5 bases, J lost 5 bases, and 12 bases lay in between. Germline CDR1 reads MGHRA; CDR2 reads YSYEKL. CDR3 loop: CASSLGAGTEAFF. The CDR3 DNA is TGCGCCAGCAGCTTAGGGGCCGGGACTGAAGCTTTCTTT.

The chain links TRBV6-6 to TRBJ2-7; D gene ambiguous. This CDR3 spans 14 amino acids. CDR1 and CDR2 from the germline V gene are MNHNY and SVGAGI (reference sequence). V lost 0 bases, J lost 0 bases, and 6 bases lay in between. CDR3 loop: CASSYSDGSYEQYF. Here the CDR3 DNA reads TGTGCCAGCAGTTACTCCGACGGCTCCTACGAGCAGTACTTC.

The gene calls are TRBV4-1 and TRBJ1-5; no reliable D call. Germline V lookup: CDR1 MGHRA, CDR2 YSYEKL. The CDR3 sequence is 13 residues long. The V and J ends lost 1 base and 7 bases respectively, with 8 bases between them. The CDR3 is CASSQGYLQPQHF. The CDR3 coding sequence is TGCGCCAGCAGCCAAGGGTATTTGCAGCCCCAGCATTTT.

This chain connects TRBV6-8 to TRBJ2-2, with no clear D. The CDR3 sequence is 13 residues long. Germline CDR1 is MNHGY and CDR2 is SAAAGT. Trimming left V 2 bases short and J 3 bases short, with 4 bases between. CDR3 nucleotides: TGTGCCAGCAGTTACAAAGACACCGGGGAGCTGTTTTTT. Its translation: CASSYKDTGELFF.

The table lists this clone with a few counts. The gene calls are TRBV27 and TRBJ1-2; 11 bases align to TRBD1. CDR3 size: 15 residues. The junction had 6 bases not matched to a gene; V was cut back by 6 bases and J by 3 bases. Looked up from germline, CDR1 is MNHEY and CDR2 is SMNVEV (reference sequence). The CDR3 region has the DNA TGTGCCAGCAGGGACAGGGGGCAAGATCACTATGGCTACACCTTC. It translates to CASRDRGQDHYGYTF.

This chain links TRBV4-1 with TRBJ2-1; D is possibly TRBD1 (6 bases). The CDR3 is made up of 15 amino acids. With 4 bases removed from V and 8 bases from J, the gap between germline ends came to 18 bases. Germline V gene lookup returns CDR1 MGHRA and CDR2 YSYEKL. The CDR3 sequence is CASSPLPQGSDEQFF. In nucleotides, the CDR3 is TGCGCCAGCAGCCCACTCCCACAGGGTTCTGATGAGCAGTTCTTC.

The chain employs TRBV27 and TRBJ1-4; 7 positions agree with TRBD1. The CDR3 has 15 amino acids. After removal of 6 bases from V and 6 bases from J, the junction contained 10 bases not matched to a gene. Germline lookup yields CDR1 MNHEY and CDR2 SMNVEV (reference sequence). The CDR3 loop reads CASSIRGRGDEKLFF. CDR3 in DNA: TGTGCCAGCAGCATAAGGGGGCGCGGAGATGAAAAACTGTTTTTT. The whole variable domain, remainder taken from reference TRBV27 and TRBJ1-4, is EAQVTQNPRYLITVTGKKLTVTCSQNMNHEYMSWYRQDPGLGLRQIYYSMNVEVTDKGDVPEGYKVSRKEKRNFPLILESPSPNQTSLYFCASSIRGRGDEKLFFGSGTQLSVL.

This clone appeared a single time. The J gene is TRBJ2-2, the V gene TRBV5-1, with 7 bases identical to TRBD2. The CDR3 totals 18 residues. Germline lookup yields CDR1 SGHRS and CDR2 YFSETQ. V shed 7 bases, J shed 0 bases, and the junction held 15 bases outside the gene matches. The CDR3 spells CASSFSSPGRANTGELFF. DNA of the CDR3: TGCGCCAGCTCTTTTTCCTCTCCAGGGAGGGCGAACACCGGGGAGCTGTTTTTT.

This rearrangement joins TRBV7-6 to TRBJ2-2; possibly TRBD1 for D (6 bases). Per germline, CDR1 SGHVS and CDR2 FNYEAQ. The CDR3 runs 16 residues. Trimming took 4 bases from V and 1 from J, leaving 13 bases between them. The CDR3 sequence: CASSSWTDENTGELFF. CDR3 in DNA: TGTGCCAGCAGCTCGTGGACAGACGAGAACACCGGGGAGCTGTTTTTT.

Details on this clone: Germline is not matched at one junction end, which may reflect a read error. For the CDR3, the DNA is TGTGCCAGCAGTTTAGGAGGCACGGTGGGGCAGCCCCGGCATTTT. Its protein is CASSLGGTVGQPRHF. The chain employs TRBV27 and TRBJ1-5, with D perhaps TRBD1 (5 bases). Per the germline V gene, CDR1 is MNHEY and CDR2 is SMNVEV (reference sequence). This CDR3 has 15 amino acids.

This rearrangement joins TRBV11-2 to TRBJ2-7, with D possibly TRBD2 on 6 matching bases. V lost 1 base and J 2 bases, leaving 9 bases between the germline ends. CDR1 is SGHAT and CDR2 is FQNNGV in the germline V gene. The CDR3 contains 14 residues. CDR3 region: CASSLAEGPYEQYF. The CDR3 nucleotides read TGTGCCAGCAGCTTAGCGGAGGGCCCCTACGAGCAGTACTTC.

This clone was counted a single time. The rearrangement joins TRBV9 to TRBJ1-1; D perhaps matches TRBD1 (5 bases). CDR1 and CDR2 (germline): SGDLS, YYNGEE. Trimming left V 4 bases short and J 3 bases short, with 10 bases between. The CDR3 covers 13 residues. Here the CDR3 reads CASSPEGHTEAFF. Written as DNA, the CDR3 is TGTGCCAGCAGCCCAGAGGGGCACACTGAAGCTTTCTTT. The full variable domain, completed using reference TRBV9 and TRBJ1-1, is DSGVTQTPKHLITATGQRVTLRCSPRSGDLSVYWYQQSLDQGLQFLIQYYNGEERAKGNILERFSAQQFPDLHSELNLSSLELGDSALYFCASSPEGHTEAFFGQGTRLTVV.

The rearrangement joins TRBV6-5 to TRBJ2-1; 11 bases are a match to TRBD2. This CDR3 is built from 14 residues. The V gene's germline CDR1 is MNHEY and CDR2 SVGAGI. With 10 bases clipped from V and 3 bases from J, the junction kept 5 bases outside the gene matches. The CDR3 is CATQLAGVYNEQFF. The DNA for the CDR3 is TGTGCCACCCAACTAGCGGGAGTCTACAATGAGCAGTTCTTC.

The chain has TRBV6-1 and TRBJ1-1; D is unresolved. This CDR3 is 11 amino acids long. With 5 bases removed from V and 6 bases from J, the gap between germline ends came to 7 bases. Germline assignment: CDR1 MNHNS and CDR2 SASEGT. The CDR3 sequence: CASSTFAEAFF. In DNA form, the CDR3 reads TGTGCCAGCAGTACCTTCGCTGAAGCTTTCTTT.

This clone was recorded once. The CDR3 is CASSFEGGERVNYGYTF. CDR3 DNA: TGTGCCAGCAGCTTTGAAGGGGGCGAGCGGGTTAACTATGGCTACACCTTC. V and J are TRBV5-6 and TRBJ1-2; 7 nucleotides line up with TRBD1. The V segment lost 2 bases and the J segment 1 base; nucleotides outside the gene matches: 11. The CDR3 covers 17 residues. Germline V gene lookup returns CDR1 SGHDT and CDR2 YYEEEE.